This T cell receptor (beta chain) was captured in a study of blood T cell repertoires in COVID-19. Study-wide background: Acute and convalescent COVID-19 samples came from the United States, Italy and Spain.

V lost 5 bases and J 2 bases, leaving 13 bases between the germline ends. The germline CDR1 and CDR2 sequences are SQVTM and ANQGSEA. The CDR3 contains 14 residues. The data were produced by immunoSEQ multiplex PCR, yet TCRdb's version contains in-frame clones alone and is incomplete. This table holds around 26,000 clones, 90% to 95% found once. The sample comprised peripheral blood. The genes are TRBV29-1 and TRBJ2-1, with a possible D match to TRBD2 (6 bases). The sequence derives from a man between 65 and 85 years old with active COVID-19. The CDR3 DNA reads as TGCAGCGTTCGGACTACCGCGGCCTACAATGAGCAGTTCTTC. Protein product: CSVRTTAAYNEQFF.